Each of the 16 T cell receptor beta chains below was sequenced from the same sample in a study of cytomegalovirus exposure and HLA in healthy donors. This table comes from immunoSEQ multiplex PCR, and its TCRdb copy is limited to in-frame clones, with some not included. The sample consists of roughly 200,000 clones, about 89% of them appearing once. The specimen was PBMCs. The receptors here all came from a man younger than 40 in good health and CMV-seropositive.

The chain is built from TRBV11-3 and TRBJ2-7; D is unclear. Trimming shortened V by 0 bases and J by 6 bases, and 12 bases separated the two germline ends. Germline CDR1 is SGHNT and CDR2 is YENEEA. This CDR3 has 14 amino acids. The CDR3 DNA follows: TGTGCCAGCAGCTTAGAACTGCGTGGTGGCGAGCAGTACTTC. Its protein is CASSLELRGGEQYF.

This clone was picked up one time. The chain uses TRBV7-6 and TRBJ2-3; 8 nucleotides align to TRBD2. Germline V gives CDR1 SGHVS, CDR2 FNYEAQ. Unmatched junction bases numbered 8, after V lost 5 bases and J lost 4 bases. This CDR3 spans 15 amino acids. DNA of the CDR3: TGTGCCAGCAGCCTTAGCGGGGAAGGCTCAGATACGCAGTATTTT. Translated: CASSLSGEGSDTQYF.

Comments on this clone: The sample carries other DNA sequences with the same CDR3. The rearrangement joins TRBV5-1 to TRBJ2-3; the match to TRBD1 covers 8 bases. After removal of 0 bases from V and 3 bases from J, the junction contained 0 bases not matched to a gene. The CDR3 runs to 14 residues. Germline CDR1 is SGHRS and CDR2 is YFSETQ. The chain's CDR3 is CASSLDRGTDTQYF. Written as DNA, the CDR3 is TGCGCCAGCAGCTTGGACAGGGGGACAGATACGCAGTATTTT.

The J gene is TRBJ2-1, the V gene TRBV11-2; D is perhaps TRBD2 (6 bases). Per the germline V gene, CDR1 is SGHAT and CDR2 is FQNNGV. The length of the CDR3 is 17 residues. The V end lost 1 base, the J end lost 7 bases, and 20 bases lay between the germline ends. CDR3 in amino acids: CASSLVPPGDSRNEQFF. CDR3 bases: TGTGCCAGCAGCTTAGTCCCTCCTGGGGACTCTCGGAATGAGCAGTTCTTC.

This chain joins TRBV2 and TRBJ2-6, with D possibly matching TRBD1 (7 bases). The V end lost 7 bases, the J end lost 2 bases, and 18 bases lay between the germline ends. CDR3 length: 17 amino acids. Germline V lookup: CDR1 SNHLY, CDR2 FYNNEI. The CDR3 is CASNPGGHIAGANVLTF. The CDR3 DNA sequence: TGTGCCAGCAACCCAGGGGGGCATATAGCTGGGGCCAACGTCCTGACTTTC.

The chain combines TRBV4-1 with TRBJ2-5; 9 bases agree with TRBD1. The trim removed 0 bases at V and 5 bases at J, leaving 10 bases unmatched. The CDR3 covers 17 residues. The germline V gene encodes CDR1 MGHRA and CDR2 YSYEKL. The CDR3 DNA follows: TGCGCCAGCAGCCAAGAATACCGACAGGGGGGTAGGGAGACCCAGTACTTC. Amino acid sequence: CASSQEYRQGGRETQYF.

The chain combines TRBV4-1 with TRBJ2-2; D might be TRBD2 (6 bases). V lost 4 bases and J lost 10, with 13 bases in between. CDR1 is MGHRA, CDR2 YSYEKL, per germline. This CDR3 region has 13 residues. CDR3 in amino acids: CASSLGGVVELFF. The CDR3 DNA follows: TGCGCCAGCAGCCTCGGGGGAGTGGTGGAGCTGTTTTTT.

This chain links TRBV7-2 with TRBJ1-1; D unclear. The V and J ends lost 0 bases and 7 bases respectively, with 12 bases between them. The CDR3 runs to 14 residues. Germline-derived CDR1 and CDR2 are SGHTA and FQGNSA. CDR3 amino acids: CASSLASSMVEAFF. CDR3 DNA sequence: TGTGCCAGCAGCTTAGCATCTTCCATGGTTGAAGCTTTCTTT.

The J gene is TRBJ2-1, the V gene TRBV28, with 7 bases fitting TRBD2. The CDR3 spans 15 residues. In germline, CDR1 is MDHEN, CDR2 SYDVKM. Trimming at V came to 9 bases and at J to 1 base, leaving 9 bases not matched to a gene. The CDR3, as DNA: TGTGCCAGTCTCCTGGGCGGGGGTTCCTACAATGAGCAGTTCTTC. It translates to CASLLGGGSYNEQFF.

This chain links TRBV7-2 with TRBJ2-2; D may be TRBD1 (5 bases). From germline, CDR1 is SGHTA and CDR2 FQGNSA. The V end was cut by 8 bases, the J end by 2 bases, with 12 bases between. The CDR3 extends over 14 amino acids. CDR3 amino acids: CASSWGANTGELFF. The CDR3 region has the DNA TGTGCCAGCTCGTGGGGCGCTAACACCGGGGAGCTGTTTTTT.

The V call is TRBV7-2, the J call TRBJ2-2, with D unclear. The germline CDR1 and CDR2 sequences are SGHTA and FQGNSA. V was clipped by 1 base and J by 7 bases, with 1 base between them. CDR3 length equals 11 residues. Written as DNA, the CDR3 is TGTGCCAGCAGCTTAGACGGGGAGCTGTTTTTT. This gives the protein CASSLDGELFF.

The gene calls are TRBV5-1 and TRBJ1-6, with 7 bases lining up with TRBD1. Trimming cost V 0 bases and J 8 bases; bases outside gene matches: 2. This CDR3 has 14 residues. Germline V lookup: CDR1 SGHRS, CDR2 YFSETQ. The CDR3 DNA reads TGCGCCAGCAGCTTGGACAGGGGTGATTCACCCCTCCACTTT. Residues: CASSLDRGDSPLHF.

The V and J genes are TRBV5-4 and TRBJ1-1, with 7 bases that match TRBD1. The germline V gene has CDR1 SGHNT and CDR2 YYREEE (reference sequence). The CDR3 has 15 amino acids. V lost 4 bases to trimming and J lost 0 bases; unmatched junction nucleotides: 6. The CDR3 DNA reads TGTGCCAGCAGCAGATGGACAGGCCTGAACACTGAAGCTTTCTTT. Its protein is CASSRWTGLNTEAFF.

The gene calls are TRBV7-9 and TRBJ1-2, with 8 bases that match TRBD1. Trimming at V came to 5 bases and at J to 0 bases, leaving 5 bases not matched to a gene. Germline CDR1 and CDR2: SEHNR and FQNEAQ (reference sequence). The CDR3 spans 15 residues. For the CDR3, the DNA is TGTGCCAGCAGCCCCGACAGGGGAGCTAACTATGGCTACACCTTC. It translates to CASSPDRGANYGYTF. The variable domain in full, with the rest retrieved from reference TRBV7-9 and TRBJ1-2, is DTGVSQNPRHKITKRGQNVTFRCDPISEHNRLYWYRQTLGQGPEFLTYFQNEAQLEKSRLLSDRFSAERPKGSFSTLEIQRTEQGDSAMYLCASSPDRGANYGYTFGSGTRLTVV.

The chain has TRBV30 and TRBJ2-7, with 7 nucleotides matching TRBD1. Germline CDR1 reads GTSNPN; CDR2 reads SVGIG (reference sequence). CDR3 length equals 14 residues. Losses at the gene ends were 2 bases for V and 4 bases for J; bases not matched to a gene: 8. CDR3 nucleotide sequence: TGTGCCTGGAGTCCAGACAGGGTCTATTACGAGCAGTACTTC. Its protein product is CAWSPDRVYYEQYF.

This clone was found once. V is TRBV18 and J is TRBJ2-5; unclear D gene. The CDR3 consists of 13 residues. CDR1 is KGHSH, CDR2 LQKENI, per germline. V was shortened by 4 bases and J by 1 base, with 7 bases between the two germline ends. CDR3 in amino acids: CASSQGLQETQYF. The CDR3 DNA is TGTGCCAGCTCACAAGGGCTCCAAGAGACCCAGTACTTC.